These 27 T cell receptor beta chains were all obtained from the same sample, sequenced in a study of T-cell reconstitution after alpha-beta-depleted transplantation in children. Unique molecular identifiers were incorporated into the prepared TCRbeta library. TCRdb reprocessed the PCR reads with MiXCR, giving one entry per CDR3 protein. Among fewer than 550,000 distinct CDR3 sequences, around 10% were seen once, and the ten largest hold 12% to 15%. The sample was PBMCs, mostly from graft donor cells, taken 180 days after TCRalphabeta/CD19-depleted stem cell transplant. Receptor source: a female patient between 2 and 15 years old who had a stem cell transplant for aplastic anemia, so the T cells may come from the graft donor.

Worth noting for this clonotype: The junction does not match germline at one end; this may be a read error. The chain combines TRBV7-2 with TRBJ2-1, with D hard to call. Germline CDR1 reads SGHTA; CDR2 reads FQGNSA. This CDR3 comprises 16 residues. CDR3 residues: CASSAALMSSYNKQFF. The CDR3, as DNA: TGTGCCAGCAGCGCAGCCCTCATGAGCTCCTACAATAAGCAGTTCTTC.

The chain is built from TRBV7-9 and TRBJ2-7; tentative D call: TRBD1 (5 bases). CDR1 is SEHNR, CDR2 FQNEAQ, per germline (reference sequence). The CDR3 loop spans 12 amino acids. The V end lost 1 base, the J end lost 9 bases, and 10 bases lay between the germline ends. Here the CDR3 reads CASSLVPQGQYV. The DNA of the CDR3 is TGTGCCAGCAGCTTAGTCCCCCAGGGGCAGTACGTC.

This clonotype was seen at least ten times. This chain connects TRBV5-1 to TRBJ2-1; 8 nucleotides line up with TRBD1. Trimming removed 6 bases from V and 0 bases from J; junction bases left unmatched: 8. The CDR3 totals 16 residues. Per the germline V gene, CDR1 is SGHRS and CDR2 is YFSETQ. The chain's CDR3 is CASTPPTGASYNEQFF. In DNA, the CDR3 is TGCGCCAGCACCCCACCGACAGGGGCCTCCTACAATGAGCAGTTCTTC. The whole variable domain, remainder taken from reference TRBV5-1 and TRBJ2-1, is KAGVTQTPRYLIKTRGQQVTLSCSPISGHRSVSWYQQTPGQGLQFLFEYFSETQRNKGNFPGRFSGRQFSNSRSEMNVSTLELGDSALYLCASTPPTGASYNEQFFGPGTRLTVL.

The chain recombines TRBV9 with TRBJ2-1; tentatively, D is TRBD1 (6 bases). Germline-derived CDR1 and CDR2 are SGDLS and YYNGEE. Trimming stripped 3 bases from V and 5 bases from J, with 12 bases between. The length of the CDR3 is 14 residues. The CDR3, as DNA: TGTGCCAGCAGCGAGAACTGGGGGCACAATGAGCAGTTCTTC. It yields the protein CASSENWGHNEQFF. The full variable domain, its missing parts supplied by reference TRBV9 and TRBJ2-1, is DSGVTQTPKHLITATGQRVTLRCSPRSGDLSVYWYQQSLDQGLQFLIQYYNGEERAKGNILERFSAQQFPDLHSELNLSSLELGDSALYFCASSENWGHNEQFFGPGTRLTVL.

The table lists this clonotype with a few counts. This chain connects TRBV28 to TRBJ2-7, with 7 nucleotides matching TRBD2. The CDR3 is 15 residues long. V lost 5 bases, J lost 3 bases, and 10 bases stayed unmatched. CDR1 is MDHEN and CDR2 is SYDVKM in the germline V gene. The chain's CDR3 is CASSLADPGHYEQYF. The CDR3 DNA is TGTGCCAGCAGTCTAGCGGATCCAGGTCACTACGAGCAGTACTTC.

This clonotype was observed a handful of times. The chain links TRBV2 to TRBJ2-5; possibly TRBD2 for D (6 bases). Germline CDR1 SNHLY, CDR2 FYNNEI. Trimming took off 7 bases at V and 7 bases at J, with 13 bases between the two ends. The length of the CDR3 is 12 residues. CDR3 bases: TGTGCCAGCATGGCGGGGCCGCGGACCCAGTACTTC. As protein: CASMAGPRTQYF. Using reference TRBV2 and TRBJ2-5 for the parts outside the CDR3, the full variable domain is EPEVTQTPSHQVTQMGQEVILRCVPISNHLYFYWYRQILGQKVEFLVSFYNNEISEKSEIFDDQFSVERPDGSNFTLKIRSTKLEDSAMYFCASMAGPRTQYFGPGTRLLVL.

The table lists this clonotype with a few counts. At one boundary the junction diverges from the germline segment, which might be a read error. The chain uses TRBV7-9 and TRBJ2-4; the D gene is possibly TRBD2 (5 bases). The CDR3 is 13 residues long. Germline values: CDR1 SEHNR, CDR2 FQNEAQ (reference sequence). The CDR3 DNA reads as TGTGCCAGCAGCCCGAATAACGGAAAGATCGGGAACTTC. Translation: CASSPNNGKIGNF.

This clonotype was seen a few times. The gene calls are TRBV2 and TRBJ2-1; perhaps TRBD2 as D (5 bases). The CDR3 contains 13 residues. Germline-derived CDR1 and CDR2 are SNHLY and FYNNEI. V dropped 4 bases and J dropped 10 bases, with 14 bases sitting between them. The CDR3 region has the DNA TGTGCCAGCAGTGCCCCGCTAGCTCGAGAGCAGTTCTTC. Translated: CASSAPLAREQFF.

This chain links TRBV6-2 or TRBV6-3 with TRBJ2-7; 8 nucleotides line up with TRBD2. V gave up 0 bases and J gave up 3 bases; unmatched junction bases: 4. The CDR3 is 15 amino acids. In germline, CDR1 is MNHEY, CDR2 SVGEGT. The CDR3 loop reads CASSYSTLAGYEQYV. The CDR3 DNA sequence: TGTGCCAGCAGTTACTCGACCCTAGCGGGCTACGAGCAGTACGTC.

This clonotype was seen a few times. The chain couples TRBV11-3 to TRBJ2-1, with D unclear. Germline values: CDR1 SGHNT, CDR2 YENEEA. V was trimmed by 3 bases and J by 4 bases, leaving 7 bases between them. The CDR3 spans 13 residues. The chain's CDR3 is CASSLHLYNEQFF. The CDR3 nucleotides are TGTGCCAGCAGCTTGCATTTGTACAATGAGCAGTTCTTC.

The chain recombines TRBV3-1 with TRBJ1-1; perhaps TRBD1 as D (5 bases). CDR3 size: 15 residues. In germline, CDR1 is LGHDT, CDR2 YNNKEL (reference sequence). Trimming pared 4 bases from V and 5 bases from J, leaving 17 bases between. The CDR3 protein is CASSPLEGRRTEAFF. DNA for the CDR3: TGTGCCAGCAGCCCACTGGAGGGGCGGAGGACTGAAGCTTTCTTT.

This chain connects TRBV28 to TRBJ2-7; 10 bases are shared with TRBD1. This CDR3 has 15 amino acids. Trimming cost V 3 bases and J 1 base; bases outside gene matches: 3. Germline V gene sequence: CDR1 MDHEN, CDR2 SYDVKM. The CDR3 spells CASSFLDRGSYEQYF. The CDR3 DNA reads as TGTGCCAGCAGTTTCTTGGACAGGGGGTCCTACGAGCAGTACTTC.

This clonotype was counted between two and nine times. The V and J genes are TRBV5-1 and TRBJ2-1, with TRBD1 matching over 8 bases. CDR1 is SGHRS and CDR2 is YFSETQ in the germline V gene. The CDR3 is 17 amino acids. Unmatched junction bases numbered 12, after V lost 3 bases and J lost 4 bases. CDR3: CASSSGTGGTLYNEQFF. The CDR3 DNA reads TGCGCCAGCAGCTCGGGGACAGGAGGGACCCTGTACAATGAGCAGTTCTTC.

The chain recombines TRBV12-3 or TRBV12-4 with TRBJ2-7; maybe TRBD2 (5 bases). The CDR3 consists of 13 residues. V was pared by 3 bases and J by 3 bases, with 9 bases between. The CDR3, as DNA: TGTGCCAGCAGTTTCGTGGGAGACTACGAGCAGTACTTC. Translated, it gives CASSFVGDYEQYF.

The rearrangement uses TRBV7-2 and TRBJ1-2, with a weak D call TRBD1 (5 bases). Per the germline V gene, CDR1 is SGHTA and CDR2 is FQGNSA. Trimming stripped 6 bases from V and 8 bases from J, with 19 bases between. CDR3 length: 14 amino acids. The CDR3 region has the DNA TGTGCCAGCAGGGAAACCGGGACCATTGAAGGCTACACCTTC. Amino acid sequence: CASRETGTIEGYTF. The whole variable domain, filled in from reference TRBV7-2 and TRBJ1-2, reads GAGVSQSPSNKVTEKGKDVELRCDPISGHTALYWYRQSLGQGLEFLIYFQGNSAPDKSGLPSDRFSAERTGGSVSTLTIQRTQQEDSAVYLCASRETGTIEGYTFGSGTRLTVV.

The sample holds a few counts of this clonotype. The rearrangement links TRBV29-1 to TRBJ2-1, with TRBD2 as a possible D gene (5 bases). The V and J ends lost 5 bases and 3 bases respectively, with 17 bases between them. Germline CDR1 SQVTM, CDR2 ANQGSEA. The CDR3 spans 15 residues. CDR3 sequence (DNA): TGCAGCGTTCCCTGGACGGACTGGCACTACAATGAGCAGTTCTTC. Amino acid sequence: CSVPWTDWHYNEQFF.

Here the CDR3 DNA reads TGTGCCAGCAGTTACTTGTCCGCAGCGGGTAATGAGCAGTTCTTC. Protein product: CASSYLSAAGNEQFF. This chain links TRBV6-5 with TRBJ2-1; possibly TRBD2 for D (6 bases). Germline values: CDR1 MNHEY, CDR2 SVGAGI. V shed 1 base and J shed 7 bases, with 14 bases lying between them. The CDR3 is 15 amino acids.

This chain joins TRBV6-5 and TRBJ1-1, with TRBD1 matching 7 bases. The CDR3 consists of 15 residues. Looked up from germline, CDR1 is MNHEY and CDR2 is SVGAGI. Unmatched junction bases numbered 4, after V lost 2 bases and J lost 1 base. CDR3 bases: TGTGCCAGCAGTTACAGAGGGGGCGAGAACACTGAAGCTTTCTTT. This translates into CASSYRGGENTEAFF.

At least ten counts were recorded for this clonotype. The V call is TRBV28, the J call TRBJ1-1; maybe TRBD1 (6 bases). V lost 7 bases, J lost 0 bases, and 9 bases lay in between. The CDR3 is 13 amino acids. Germline V gene sequence: CDR1 MDHEN, CDR2 SYDVKM. CDR3 DNA: TGTGCCAGCACCAGACAGGTGAACACTGAAGCTTTCTTT. This codes for CASTRQVNTEAFF.

The chain uses TRBV5-6 and TRBJ2-1; perhaps D is TRBD1 or TRBD2 (6 bases each). The germline V and J ends were trimmed by 2 bases and 2 bases, with 11 bases remaining between them. This CDR3 contains 15 residues. The germline V gene has CDR1 SGHDT and CDR2 YYEEEE. The DNA for the CDR3 is TGTGCCAGCAGCTTCGGGGGACAAACCTACAATGAGCAGTTCTTC. This encodes CASSFGGQTYNEQFF.

This clonotype was detected only a few times. The gene calls are TRBV18 and TRBJ2-1; D is ambiguous. Germline values: CDR1 KGHSH, CDR2 LQKENI. The CDR3 contains 16 residues. With 6 bases removed from V and 0 bases from J, the gap between germline ends came to 15 bases. DNA for the CDR3: TGTGCCAGCTCCCTTCGGGCGGCCCACTCCTACAATGAGCAGTTCTTC. This translates into CASSLRAAHSYNEQFF.

The J gene is TRBJ2-7, the V gene TRBV7-9; unclear D gene. V lost 5 bases and J lost 6, with 14 bases in between. The germline CDR1 and CDR2 sequences are SEHNR and FQNEAQ (reference sequence). The length of the CDR3 is 13 residues. CDR3: CASSPPGSSEQYV. In nucleotides, the CDR3 is TGTGCCAGCAGCCCCCCGGGCTCGTCCGAGCAGTACGTC.

This chain joins TRBV15 and TRBJ1-5; the D is unclear. Germline CDR1 reads LNHNV; CDR2 reads YYDKDF (reference sequence). V lost 0 bases and J lost 0, with 15 bases in between. The CDR3 is 18 amino acids. CDR3 bases: TGTGCCACCAGCAGAGACCGGGGAACAATCAATAGCAATCAGCCCCAGCATTTT. Translated, it gives CATSRDRGTINSNQPQHF.

This clonotype was picked up a small number of times. The chain uses TRBV11-1 and TRBJ2-1; D may correspond to TRBD1 or TRBD2 (5 bases each). The germline CDR1 and CDR2 sequences are SGHAT and FQDESV (reference sequence). Between the trimmed V and J ends, which lost 0 bases and 3 bases, there was a span of 12 bases. The CDR3 is 16 residues long. The CDR3 protein is CASSLAGRTHYNEQFF. The CDR3 DNA sequence: TGTGCCAGCAGCTTAGCGGGACGAACCCACTACAATGAGCAGTTCTTC.

This clonotype was counted between two and nine times. The chain joins TRBV11-2 to TRBJ2-1; D remains ambiguous. The germline V gene encodes CDR1 SGHAT and CDR2 FQNNGV. Trimming shortened V by 4 bases and J by 5 bases, and 9 bases separated the two germline ends. The CDR3 runs 13 residues. Here the CDR3 DNA reads TGTGCCAGCAGCTCCGACACCGACAATGAGCAGTTCTTC. It is translated as CASSSDTDNEQFF.

To note about this clonotype: Possible read error: a much larger clone is one base away. The chain employs TRBV19 and TRBJ1-2; maybe TRBD1 (6 bases). The CDR3 spans 16 residues. Trimming left V 2 bases short and J 5 bases short, with 18 bases between. Germline CDR1 is LNHDA and CDR2 is SQIVND (reference sequence). The CDR3 DNA reads TGTGCCAGTAGTATATTCTCAAAGGGGGAGAATTATGGCTACACCTTC. Residues: CASSIFSKGENYGYTF. The whole variable domain, filled in from reference TRBV19 and TRBJ1-2, reads DGGITQSPKYLFRKEGQNVTLSCEQNLNHDAMYWYRQDPGQGLRLIYYSQIVNDFQKGDIAEGYSVSREKKESFPLTVTSAQKNPTAFYLCASSIFSKGENYGYTFGSGTRLTVV.

The V and J genes are TRBV21-1 and TRBJ2-2; the D call of TRBD2 is as the table states it, not checked on the DNA. TRBV21-1 is assigned pseudogene status. The CDR3 totals 18 residues. The CDR3 here is CASSKARLAGGHGGELFF. Here the CDR3 DNA reads TGTGCCAGCAGCAAAGCCAGACTAGCGGGAGGGCATGGCGGGGAGCTGTTTTTT.